This T cell receptor (beta chain) was sequenced in a study of memory CD4+ T cells and cytomegalovirus serostatus. Points on this clone: The antigen is unknown.

Study-wide points: CMV serostatus prediction reached median AUC roughly 0.95, or 0.91 with US-trained model. Of about 150 reported CMV TCRbeta sequences, roughly 67 were found in memory CD4+ repertoires.

The sort gate was single viable CD3+CD4+CD8-CD45RO+ cells for memory CD4+ T cells. The CDR3 spans 17 residues. The V gene lost 4 bases and the J gene lost 0 bases, with 20 bases spanning the gap. The V gene's germline CDR1 is SGHRS and CDR2 YFSETQ. In the authors' methods: Out-of-frame sequences were removed, leaving around 2,000,000 distinct TCRbeta sequences. Clones were sequenced by immunoSEQ multiplex PCR, and TCRdb holds only the in-frame ones, with some missing. The V and J calls and the clone size are those of that table, but D and trimming were determined from the DNA. The repertoire holds about 52,000 clones, with roughly three quarters as singletons.

This receptor was identified in an adult in good health and CMV-seronegative. What was sequenced was memory CD4+ T cells from blood. The chain combines TRBV5-1 with TRBJ2-7, with a tentative D call TRBD1 (6 bases). The CDR3 DNA sequence: TGCGCCAGCAGCCCCCACCCGCCGGGACACATCTCCTACGAGCAGTACTTC. It codes for CASSPHPPGHISYEQYF.